The 31 T cell receptor beta chains reported below all come from one sample, sequenced in a study of blood T cell repertoires in COVID-19. Profiled with immunoSEQ multiplex PCR; TCRdb holds only in-frame clones, not every one. The sample has 390,000 or so clones; just under 90% are singletons. Sequenced: PBMCs or T cells enriched from blood (not recorded which). The receptors were gathered from a woman aged 45-60 years who had recovered from COVID-19.

DNA for the CDR3: TGTGCCAGCTCAGGGACAGAGACTTTATATGGCTACACCTTC. This gives the protein CASSGTETLYGYTF. This chain links TRBV18 with TRBJ1-2; 7 bases are shared with TRBD1. Looked up from germline, CDR1 is KGHSH and CDR2 is LQKENI. This CDR3 spans 14 amino acids. The V gene end was trimmed by 5 bases and the J gene end by 5 bases; junction bases not matched to a gene: 8.

V usage is TRBV7-3 and J usage is TRBJ2-7; 9 nucleotides match TRBD1. J lost 6 bases, V lost 5 bases, and 5 bases had no gene match. The CDR3 covers 13 residues. CDR1 is SGHTA, CDR2 FQGTGA, per germline. CDR3 sequence: CASSPGTGIEQYF. CDR3 DNA: TGTGCCAGCAGCCCTGGGACAGGGATCGAGCAGTACTTC.

Note on this clone: Sequence at one end of the junction differs from germline and may be a read error. CDR3 bases: TGTGCCAGCAGCGAAGGGACTTGGGGGAACACTGAAGCTTTCTTT. This gives the protein CASSEGTWGNTEAFF. V and J are TRBV6-1 and TRBJ1-1; a weak D match, TRBD1 (5 bases). The CDR3 contains 15 residues. Looked up from germline, CDR1 is MNHNS and CDR2 is SASEGT.

This rearrangement joins TRBV7-9 to TRBJ1-2; D uncertain. V shed 5 bases and J shed 1 base, with 8 bases lying between them. The CDR3 totals 13 residues. Germline V gives CDR1 SEHNR, CDR2 FQNEAQ (reference sequence). CDR3 sequence (DNA): TGTGCCAGCAGCCCCCCGGGTAACTATGGCTACACCTTC. Protein product: CASSPPGNYGYTF.

The chain has TRBV7-9 and TRBJ2-5; D is unresolved. Per the germline V gene, CDR1 is SEHNR and CDR2 is FQNEAQ (reference sequence). V lost 5 bases to trimming and J lost 2 bases, with 12 bases between them. CDR3 size: 14 residues. This CDR3 reads CASSPGSTQETQYF. The CDR3 DNA sequence: TGTGCCAGCAGCCCAGGTTCCACTCAAGAGACCCAGTACTTC. The entire variable domain, with the rest obtained from reference TRBV7-9 and TRBJ2-5, is as follows: DTGVSQNPRHKITKRGQNVTFRCDPISEHNRLYWYRQTLGQGPEFLTYFQNEAQLEKSRLLSDRFSAERPKGSFSTLEIQRTEQGDSAMYLCASSPGSTQETQYFGPGTRLLVL.

J is TRBJ1-6 and V is TRBV6-2 or TRBV6-3; D is undetermined. Between the trimmed V and J ends, which lost 4 bases and 8 bases, there was a span of 21 bases. This CDR3 is 17 amino acids long. Germline V lookup: CDR1 MNHEY, CDR2 SVGEGT. The CDR3 DNA reads as TGTGCCAGCAGTTCCCGTTTGGGCAGTCAATGGTATTCACCCCTCCACTTT. Residues: CASSSRLGSQWYSPLHF.

This clone is a singleton in its sample. This chain joins TRBV9 and TRBJ1-2, with a possible D match to TRBD1 (5 bases). The germline V gene has CDR1 SGDLS and CDR2 YYNGEE. V was cut by 0 bases and J by 6 bases, with 9 bases left in between. The CDR3 sequence is 13 residues long. The CDR3 region is CASSVGREDGYTF. The CDR3 region has the DNA TGTGCCAGCAGCGTAGGCAGGGAGGATGGCTACACCTTC.

The rearrangement links TRBV12-3 or TRBV12-4 to TRBJ1-4; possible D gene TRBD1, 5 bases. The CDR3 contains 13 residues. V lost 6 bases and J 5 bases, leaving 10 bases between the germline ends. CDR3 nucleotide sequence: TGTGCCAGCAGAAGACAGAGGAATGAAAAACTGTTTTTT. Translated, it gives CASRRQRNEKLFF.

This clone was seen only a few times. The J gene is TRBJ2-2, the V gene TRBV19, with 7 positions matching TRBD1. The CDR3 is 15 residues long. J was trimmed by 4 bases and V by 6 bases; bases with no gene match: 8. Germline-derived CDR1 and CDR2 are LNHDA and SQIVND (reference sequence). CDR3 in DNA: TGTGCCAGTAGCTCTAAGGGACAGCGCACCGGGGAGCTGTTTTTT. It codes for CASSSKGQRTGELFF. The variable domain in full, completed from reference TRBV19 and TRBJ2-2, reads DGGITQSPKYLFRKEGQNVTLSCEQNLNHDAMYWYRQDPGQGLRLIYYSQIVNDFQKGDIAEGYSVSREKKESFPLTVTSAQKNPTAFYLCASSSKGQRTGELFFGEGSRLTVL.

The CDR3 is CASSKEATSGGHFSSTDTQYF. In DNA form, the CDR3 reads TGTGCCAGTAGTAAAGAAGCTACTAGCGGGGGCCATTTCTCTAGCACAGATACGCAGTATTTT. This rearrangement joins TRBV19 to TRBJ2-3; TRBD2 aligns across 11 bases. CDR3 size: 21 residues. Per germline, CDR1 LNHDA and CDR2 SQIVND (reference sequence). V was clipped by 4 bases and J by 0 bases; unmatched bases: 18.

The V gene is TRBV25-1, the J gene TRBJ1-2; no firm D call. This CDR3 spans 13 amino acids. Trimming shortened V by 3 bases and J by 4 bases, and 9 bases separated the two germline ends. Per the germline V gene, CDR1 is MGHDK and CDR2 is SYGVNS. Written as DNA, the CDR3 is TGTGCCAGCAGTGACAGTGTCCTCTATGGCTACACCTTC. Translated, it gives CASSDSVLYGYTF.

CDR3 bases: TGTGCCAGTATGAGACTCATGAACACCGGGGAGCTGTTTTTT. Amino acid sequence: CASMRLMNTGELFF. The chain employs TRBV19 and TRBJ2-2; D uncertain. Trimming stripped 7 bases from V and 1 base from J, with 10 bases between. The germline V gene has CDR1 LNHDA and CDR2 SQIVND (reference sequence). The CDR3 spans 14 residues.

The V call is TRBV30, the J call TRBJ1-5; D remains ambiguous. V shed 0 bases and J shed 6 bases, with 15 bases lying between them. The CDR3 sequence is 15 residues long. Germline loops: CDR1 GTSNPN, CDR2 SVGIG (reference sequence). CDR3 in amino acids: CAWSVLWGEGQPQHF. CDR3 nucleotides: TGTGCCTGGAGTGTACTTTGGGGAGAAGGTCAGCCCCAGCATTTT.

The chain is built from TRBV6-5 and TRBJ1-1, with D possibly matching TRBD1 (5 bases). The germline V gene encodes CDR1 MNHEY and CDR2 SVGAGI. The CDR3 runs 13 residues. The V end was cut by 6 bases, the J end by 9 bases, with 17 bases between. CDR3 sequence reads: CASRRDVLLKAFF. Here the CDR3 DNA reads TGTGCCAGCAGGCGGGACGTACTCCTTAAAGCTTTCTTT.

V and J are TRBV10-3 and TRBJ2-1; 8 bases map to TRBD2. The CDR3 is 15 residues long. Trimming took 5 bases from V and 3 from J; bases not matched to a gene: 6. Germline-derived CDR1 and CDR2 are ENHRY and SYGVKD. The DNA of the CDR3 is TGTGCCATCAGTCGAACCGGGGGGGGCTACAATGAGCAGTTCTTC. Protein sequence: CAISRTGGGYNEQFF.

The genes are TRBV7-2 and TRBJ2-3; D gene unclear. CDR1 and CDR2 (germline): SGHTA, FQGNSA. V was shortened by 5 bases and J by 6 bases, with 12 bases between the two germline ends. The CDR3 is 13 residues long. The CDR3 reads CASSPTGFDTQYF. Here the CDR3 DNA reads TGTGCCAGCAGCCCAACCGGGTTTGATACGCAGTATTTT.

The chain is built from TRBV12-3 or TRBV12-4 and TRBJ2-7; 9 positions match TRBD1. The CDR3 spans 12 residues. V shed 6 bases, J shed 6 bases, and the junction held 3 bases outside the gene matches. The CDR3 protein is CASSRDRAEQYF. CDR3 nucleotides: TGTGCCAGCAGCCGGGACAGGGCCGAGCAGTACTTC.

The chain combines TRBV7-8 with TRBJ2-7; 7 bases are shared with TRBD1. V shed 1 base, J shed 5 bases, and the junction held 8 bases outside the gene matches. This CDR3 region has 15 residues. Germline V gene lookup returns CDR1 SGHVS and CDR2 FQNEAQ. CDR3 bases: TGTGCCAGCAGCTTAGACGGACAGGTATATGACGAGCAGTACTTC. As protein: CASSLDGQVYDEQYF.

The V call is TRBV7-8, the J call TRBJ2-5; D is possibly TRBD2 (6 bases). Germline loops: CDR1 SGHVS, CDR2 FQNEAQ. The CDR3 is made up of 16 amino acids. V was shortened by 5 bases and J by 0 bases, with 16 bases between the two germline ends. The CDR3 spells CASSPAGTLYQETQYF. For the CDR3, the DNA is TGTGCCAGCAGCCCCGCCGGGACTCTGTACCAAGAGACCCAGTACTTC. The full variable domain, in which reference TRBV7-8 and TRBJ2-5 provide the parts outside the CDR3, is GAGVSQSPRYKVAKRGQDVALRCDPISGHVSLFWYQQALGQGPEFLTYFQNEAQLDKSGLPSDRFFAERPEGSVSTLKIQRTQQEDSAVYLCASSPAGTLYQETQYFGPGTRLLVL.

Only one count was recorded for this clone. The rearrangement links TRBV6-5 to TRBJ2-7; TRBD1 matches 7 bases. The CDR3 totals 15 residues. Germline V gives CDR1 MNHEY, CDR2 SVGAGI. J was trimmed by 4 bases and V by 4 bases; bases with no gene match: 10. The CDR3 reads CASSLTTGPGYEQYF. The DNA of the CDR3 is TGTGCCAGCAGTTTGACGACAGGGCCTGGGTACGAGCAGTACTTC.

The chain joins TRBV25-1 to TRBJ2-1, with D possibly TRBD1 on 5 matching bases. Deletions cut 7 bases from V and 8 bases from J, with 12 bases between. The germline CDR1 and CDR2 sequences are MGHDK and SYGVNS. The length of the CDR3 is 12 residues. CDR3 protein: CASTNTGHEQFF. DNA for the CDR3: TGTGCCAGCACCAACACAGGACATGAGCAGTTCTTC.

The V call is TRBV19, the J call TRBJ1-1; maybe TRBD1 (6 bases). Deletions cut 5 bases from V and 2 bases from J, with 9 bases between. This CDR3 has 13 residues. Per germline, CDR1 LNHDA and CDR2 SQIVND (reference sequence). CDR3 sequence (DNA): TGTGCCAGTAGTGAACAGGGAAACACTGAAGCTTTCTTT. This encodes CASSEQGNTEAFF.

In its sample, this clone was seen a few times. Distinct nucleotide sequences in the sample also encode this CDR3. The rearrangement uses TRBV27 and TRBJ1-5, with 7 bases aligning to TRBD1. The V segment lost 6 bases and the J segment 1 base; nucleotides outside the gene matches: 6. The length of the CDR3 is 15 residues. CDR1 MNHEY and CDR2 SMNVEV come from the germline V gene (reference sequence). CDR3 DNA: TGTGCCAGCAGCCGAAGACAGGGAAGCAATCAGCCCCAGCATTTT. This sequence encodes CASSRRQGSNQPQHF.

The J gene is TRBJ2-1, the V gene TRBV27, with a possible D match to TRBD1 (5 bases). V was shortened by 2 bases and J by 7 bases, with 18 bases between the two germline ends. Per the germline V gene, CDR1 is MNHEY and CDR2 is SMNVEV (reference sequence). CDR3 size: 16 residues. The chain's CDR3 is CASSLRAAAGLNEQFF. The CDR3 DNA reads as TGTGCCAGCAGTTTAAGGGCGGCAGCAGGGTTGAATGAGCAGTTCTTC.

This chain links TRBV11-2 with TRBJ2-1, with TRBD2 as a possible D gene (5 bases). The V end was cut by 5 bases, the J end by 5 bases, with 7 bases between. Germline CDR1 reads SGHAT; CDR2 reads FQNNGV. The CDR3 extends over 12 amino acids. CDR3 bases: TGTGCCAGCAGCACTAGTAACAATGAGCAGTTCTTC. Its protein product is CASSTSNNEQFF.

The gene calls are TRBV5-8 and TRBJ1-5; TRBD1 matches at 7 bases. This CDR3 region has 17 residues. The germline CDR1 and CDR2 sequences are SGHTS and YDEGEE. V gave up 4 bases and J gave up 5 bases; unmatched junction bases: 15. The chain's CDR3 is CASSAEKGQRADQPQHF. CDR3 nucleotide sequence: TGTGCCAGCAGCGCCGAGAAGGGACAGCGAGCGGATCAGCCCCAGCATTTT.

J is TRBJ2-1 and V is TRBV30; no definite D call. The CDR3 contains 13 residues. V shed 0 bases and J shed 4 bases, with 7 bases lying between them. Germline V gene sequence: CDR1 GTSNPN, CDR2 SVGIG (reference sequence). The CDR3 nucleotides are TGTGCCTGGAGTGTAAACAGATACAATGAGCAGTTCTTC. Encoded protein: CAWSVNRYNEQFF.

This clone was detected once. This sequence joins TRBV29-1 and TRBJ1-2; D not certain. The CDR3 contains 13 residues. Per the germline V gene, CDR1 is SQVTM and CDR2 is ANQGSEA. V was clipped by 6 bases and J by 4 bases, with 15 bases between them. Written as DNA, the CDR3 is TGCAGCGTCCAACCCCGAACTTTCTATGGCTACACCTTC. Protein: CSVQPRTFYGYTF.

The chain has TRBV7-2 and TRBJ1-3; D remains ambiguous. This CDR3 comprises 15 residues. The V gene's germline CDR1 is SGHTA and CDR2 FQGNSA. Trimming pared 5 bases from V and 7 bases from J, leaving 18 bases between. The CDR3: CASSPRGGNGNTIYF. The CDR3 bases are TGTGCCAGCAGCCCTCGCGGAGGGAACGGGAACACCATATATTTT.

The chain is built from TRBV30 and TRBJ1-2; maybe TRBD1 (6 bases). CDR1 is GTSNPN, CDR2 SVGIG, per germline (reference sequence). V shed 2 bases and J shed 9 bases, with 16 bases lying between them. The CDR3 has 13 residues. The CDR3 here is CAWSPGQTTRYTF. CDR3 nucleotide sequence: TGTGCCTGGAGTCCCGGACAGACGACGCGCTACACCTTC.

The V call is TRBV4-3, the J call TRBJ1-2; D remains unclear. The ends were cut back, 3 bases at V and 4 bases at J, with 15 bases in the middle. The CDR3 is 15 residues long. Germline V CDR1 and CDR2: LGHNA, YSLEER. In nucleotides, the CDR3 is TGCGCCAGCAGCCAGTATCCAGAGGGTGGCTATGGCTACACCTTC. Translation: CASSQYPEGGYGYTF.